The clone carrying this T cell receptor (beta chain) appeared many times. This specimen belongs to a study of cytomegalovirus exposure and HLA in healthy donors. V was pared by 0 bases and J by 7 bases, with 16 bases between. CDR1 and CDR2 from the germline V gene are KGHSH and LQKENI. The length of the CDR3 is 16 residues. A multiplex PCR was run with 60 Vbeta primers and 13 Jbeta primers. Profiling relied on immunoSEQ multiplex PCR, and the TCRdb table lists in-frame clones only, not all of them. The table includes some 140,000 clones, 75% to 80% detected once. This clonotype was sampled from a male donor in good health and CMV-seronegative. The J gene is TRBJ2-1, the V gene TRBV18, with TRBD2 as a possible D gene (6 bases). Sequencing was performed on PBMCs. Here the CDR3 reads CASSPPNLATGNEQFF. CDR3 coding DNA: TGTGCCAGCTCACCACCGAACCTAGCGACGGGGAATGAGCAGTTCTTC.